The present T cell receptor beta chain was sequenced within a study of blood T cells in healthy people across ages. The germline V gene encodes CDR1 SGHRS and CDR2 YFSETQ. The germline V and J ends were trimmed by 6 bases and 9 bases, with 16 bases remaining between them. The CDR3 spans 13 residues. The second PCR ran roughly 7 to 12 cycles with a sample-barcoded 5' primer and J-beta primers. TCRdb reanalysed the 5' RACE reads using MiXCR and keeps one entry per CDR3 protein. The sample carries some 1.5 million distinct CDR3 sequences, over 25% recorded once. The origin of this receptor is a woman in her twenties or thirties in good health. The sequencing input was blood. This chain uses TRBV5-1 with TRBJ2-1; a possible D gene is TRBD2 (6 bases). Here the CDR3 DNA reads TGCGCCAGCAACGGGGGTAGCGGCATTGAGCAGTTCTTC. Translating it yields CASNGGSGIEQFF.